Shown below are 31 T cell receptor beta chains from a single sample sequenced in a study of Graves' ophthalmopathy and Graves' hyperthyroidism listed by TCRdb under 2018. Reads for this sample came from an Illumina HiSeq 2000. For repertoire sequencing, the TCR beta CDR3 regions were amplified from RNA transcripts. The first round of RT-PCR was done with HTBI primers and the Qiagen OneStep RT-PCR kit, and was followed by a second round of multiplex PCR, then size selection and purification. Clones were called with MiXCR by TCRdb after fastp trimmed the public reads at Q25, and only in-frame beta chains were retained. Identical CDR3 protein sequences are pooled into one entry, listed with their most common genes and DNA. For this sample there are around 1,200,000 distinct CDR3 sequences; about 36% appear just once. The ten most abundant clones make up 11% of the sample. Input material: peripheral blood or thyroid tissue (not recorded which). The receptor set was obtained from an adult man with Graves' hyperthyroidism.

This clonotype was observed many times. This sequence joins TRBV11-2 and TRBJ2-7; TRBD1 matches at 9 bases. Germline lookup yields CDR1 SGHAT and CDR2 FQNNGV. The CDR3 spans 16 residues. The V and J ends lost 1 base and 3 bases, in that order; junction bases with no gene match: 7. CDR3 sequence reads: CASSLARTGEGYEQYF. The CDR3, as DNA: TGTGCCAGCAGCTTAGCCCGGACAGGGGAGGGCTACGAGCAGTACTTC.

The table lists this clonotype with a count of one. A much larger clone lies a single base off, so this may be a read error. The rearrangement uses TRBV20-1 and TRBJ2-5; D is uncertain. Trimming stripped 6 bases from V and 0 bases from J, with 8 bases between. Looked up from germline, CDR1 is DFQATT and CDR2 is SNEGSKA (reference sequence). CDR3 length: 12 residues. CDR3 nucleotides: TGCAGTGCCCGCAGGTACCAAGAGACCCAGTACTTC. Protein: CSARRYQETQYF.

This chain connects TRBV30 to TRBJ2-7; 11 bases map to TRBD1. The CDR3 extends over 14 amino acids. Per the germline V gene, CDR1 is GTSNPN and CDR2 is SVGIG (reference sequence). Trimming took 4 bases from V and 5 from J; bases not matched to a gene: 7. The CDR3 here is CAWNAGQGADEQYF. The DNA for the CDR3 is TGTGCCTGGAACGCAGGACAGGGGGCGGACGAGCAGTACTTC.

In its sample, this clonotype was seen many times. The V gene is TRBV20-1, the J gene TRBJ2-7; perhaps TRBD2 as D (6 bases). Per the germline V gene, CDR1 is DFQATT and CDR2 is SNEGSKA (reference sequence). The CDR3 has 14 residues. The V and J ends lost 3 bases and 2 bases respectively, with 14 bases between them. In DNA form, the CDR3 reads TGCAGTGCTAGTTACTGGCGGGGCCCCTACGAGCAGTACTTC. Protein: CSASYWRGPYEQYF.

There are a few counts of this clonotype. This chain connects TRBV12-3 or TRBV12-4 to TRBJ2-7; D may be TRBD1 or TRBD2 (7 bases each). V was trimmed by 6 bases and J by 0 bases, leaving 15 bases between them. There are 15 residues in the CDR3. CDR3 residues: CASSRTGEGSYEQYF. The CDR3, as DNA: TGTGCCAGCAGCCGTACAGGGGAGGGCTCCTACGAGCAGTACTTC.

As to this clonotype: A read error may be the cause here, since a much bigger clone is one base away. V is TRBV29-1 and J is TRBJ2-7; D perhaps matches TRBD1 (6 bases). The CDR3 consists of 13 residues. Per germline, CDR1 SQVTM and CDR2 ANQGSEA. The CDR3 spells CSFRSGETYEQCF. CDR3 nucleotides: TGCAGCTTCAGGTCAGGGGAAACGTACGAGCAGTGCTTC.

This clonotype was seen repeatedly, ten times or more. The chain joins TRBV7-2 to TRBJ2-7, with D possibly TRBD2 on 6 matching bases. V was shortened by 5 bases and J by 3 bases, with 17 bases between the two germline ends. Germline V gene data show CDR1 as SGHTA and CDR2 as FQGNSA. This CDR3 is built from 15 residues. This chain's CDR3 is CASSTFSGVNYEQYF. Written as DNA, the CDR3 is TGTGCCAGCAGCACTTTTTCGGGGGTGAACTACGAGCAGTACTTC.

This clonotype was seen more than once but under ten times. The CDR3 here is CSVDVAYTDTQYF. The CDR3 bases are TGCAGCGTTGACGTGGCCTACACAGATACGCAGTATTTT. The chain has TRBV29-1 and TRBJ2-3; D is uncertain. CDR1 and CDR2 from the germline V gene are SQVTM and ANQGSEA. Trimming removed 3 bases at V and 2 bases at J, with 9 bases between. This CDR3 is built from 13 residues.

This clonotype appeared many times. V is TRBV10-3 and J is TRBJ2-6; D gene unclear. V was shortened by 6 bases and J by 0 bases, with 3 bases between the two germline ends. Germline-derived CDR1 and CDR2 are ENHRY and SYGVKD. The CDR3 contains 13 residues. CDR3 DNA sequence: TGTGCCATCAGGAGCTCTGGGGCCAACGTCCTGACTTTC. Translating gives CAIRSSGANVLTF.

This clonotype was detected many times. The gene calls are TRBV7-8 and TRBJ2-7; tentative D call: TRBD2 (6 bases). Germline values: CDR1 SGHVS, CDR2 FQNEAQ. There are 14 residues in the CDR3. V lost 1 base and J 4 bases, leaving 11 bases between the germline ends. This chain's CDR3 is CASSLVGGNYEQYF. DNA of the CDR3: TGTGCCAGCAGCTTAGTCGGGGGAAATTACGAGCAGTACTTC.

This clonotype was seen a handful of times. This chain connects TRBV29-1 to TRBJ1-6, with 10 positions matching TRBD1. Germline V lookup: CDR1 SQVTM, CDR2 ANQGSEA. The CDR3 sequence is 13 residues long. After removal of 4 bases from V and 6 bases from J, the junction contained 0 bases not matched to a gene. CDR3 region: CSVGTGGNSPLHF. DNA for the CDR3: TGCAGCGTTGGGACAGGGGGTAATTCACCCCTCCACTTT. Looking up the rest from reference TRBV29-1 and TRBJ1-6 gives the full variable domain: SAVISQKPSRDICQRGTSLTIQCQVDSQVTMMFWYRQQPGQSLTLIATANQGSEATYESGFVIDKFPISRPNLTFSTLTVSNMSPEDSSIYLCSVGTGGNSPLHFGNGTRLTVT.

This clonotype was counted a few times. Relative to the germline gene, one junction end is altered; a read error may explain this. This sequence joins TRBV10-3 and TRBJ2-7; TRBD1 matches 7 bases. The CDR3 length is 13 residues. The germline gives CDR1 ENHRY, CDR2 SYGVKD. CDR3 in amino acids: CASSPHGQATVLF. The CDR3 bases are TGTGCCAGCAGTCCACACGGACAGGCAACGGTCCTCTTC.

This clonotype was counted a few times. This may be a read error: a much more frequent sequence differs by one nucleotide. The chain employs TRBV10-3 and TRBJ2-7; 9 bases agree with TRBD2. Germline-derived CDR1 and CDR2 are ENHRY and SYGVKD. This CDR3 has 15 amino acids. V dropped 2 bases and J dropped 8; count of bases not matched to a gene: 10. The CDR3 reads CAISEGGRARYKQYF. The CDR3 nucleotides read TGTGCCATCAGTGAGGGCGGGAGGGCCAGGTACAAGCAGTACTTC.

The chain carries TRBV7-2 and TRBJ2-6, with D tentatively TRBD2 (6 bases). V was clipped by 5 bases and J by 0 bases, with 20 bases between them. Germline CDR1 SGHTA, CDR2 FQGNSA. The length of the CDR3 is 19 residues. The CDR3 bases are TGTGCCAGCAGCCTCGGGGGAAGGACCTGGAGCTCTGGGGCCAACGTCCTGACTTTC. Encoded protein: CASSLGGRTWSSGANVLTF. The full variable domain, rest sourced from reference TRBV7-2 and TRBJ2-6, is GAGVSQSPSNKVTEKGKDVELRCDPISGHTALYWYRQSLGQGLEFLIYFQGNSAPDKSGLPSDRFSAERTGGSVSTLTIQRTQQEDSAVYLCASSLGGRTWSSGANVLTFGAGSRLTVL.

The V call is TRBV25-1, the J call TRBJ1-6; 7 positions agree with TRBD1. This CDR3 region has 13 residues. Germline V gene data show CDR1 as MGHDK and CDR2 as SYGVNS. Trimming cost V 8 bases and J 8 bases; bases outside gene matches: 6. This CDR3 reads CASQKTGYSPLHF. CDR3 in DNA: TGTGCCAGCCAAAAGACAGGGTATTCACCCCTCCACTTT. Supplemented by reference TRBV25-1 and TRBJ1-6, the full variable domain reads EADIYQTPRYLVIGTGKKITLECSQTMGHDKMYWYQQDPGMELHLIHYSYGVNSTEKGDLSSESTVSRIRTEHFPLTLESARPSHTSQYLCASQKTGYSPLHFGNGTRLTVT.

The DNA of the CDR3 is TGCAGCGTCTACCGGGACGGGCCCTACGAGCAGTACTTC. Encoded protein: CSVYRDGPYEQYF. This chain uses TRBV29-1 with TRBJ2-7; D possibly uses TRBD1 or TRBD2 (5 bases each). The germline V gene encodes CDR1 SQVTM and CDR2 ANQGSEA. This CDR3 is built from 13 residues. With 6 bases removed from V and 2 bases from J, the gap between germline ends came to 14 bases.

Points on this clonotype: A read error may explain this, as a much larger clone is one base away. The chain carries TRBV10-2 and TRBJ2-7, with D possibly matching TRBD1 (5 bases). The length of the CDR3 is 16 residues. Germline V gene sequence: CDR1 WSHSY, CDR2 SAAADI. CDR3 loop: CASSDDRGRNPYEQYF. CDR3 sequence (DNA): TGTGCCAGCAGTGACGATAGGGGCCGGAACCCCTACGAGCAGTACTTC.

This clonotype has more than one count but fewer than ten. The rearrangement joins TRBV7-9 to TRBJ1-2; D not resolved. Germline-derived CDR1 and CDR2 are SEHNR and FQNEAQ (reference sequence). The CDR3 has 15 residues. Trimming took off 4 bases at V and 5 bases at J, with 17 bases between the two ends. In DNA, the CDR3 is TGTGCCAGCAGCTCCCCCCCTCGGCCGGTGTATGGCTACACCTTC. Translating it yields CASSSPPRPVYGYTF.

There are many counts of this clonotype. The V gene is TRBV15, the J gene TRBJ2-5, with D perhaps given as TRBD1 or TRBD2 (6 bases each). With 9 bases removed from V and 2 bases from J, the gap between germline ends came to 13 bases. The CDR3 is 13 amino acids. CDR1 is LNHNV, CDR2 YYDKDF, per germline (reference sequence). Written as DNA, the CDR3 is TGTGCCACGAGGGGGGCAGGTCAAGAGACCCAGTACTTC. It translates to CATRGAGQETQYF. Drawing the rest from reference TRBV15 and TRBJ2-5, the complete variable domain is DAMVIQNPRYQVTQFGKPVTLSCSQTLNHNVMYWYQQKSSQAPKLLFHYYDKDFNNEADTPDNFQSRRPNTSFCFLDIRSPGLGDTAMYLCATRGAGQETQYFGPGTRLLVL.

This clonotype was observed many times. The rearrangement joins TRBV4-3 to TRBJ1-1; weak D call: TRBD1 (5 bases). Germline V gene lookup returns CDR1 LGHNA and CDR2 YSLEER. The CDR3 covers 14 residues. V was clipped by 0 bases and J by 4 bases, with 9 bases between them. The CDR3 spells CASSQEGDGTEAFF. The CDR3 DNA reads as TGCGCCAGCAGCCAAGAAGGGGATGGCACTGAAGCTTTCTTT.

The rearrangement uses TRBV25-1 and TRBJ2-7; D is possibly TRBD2 (5 bases). V lost 8 bases and J lost 5, with 13 bases in between. The CDR3 is 12 amino acids. Germline V gene data show CDR1 as MGHDK and CDR2 as SYGVNS. The DNA for the CDR3 is TGTGCCAGCGTTGGGGAGTGGGACGAGCAGTACTTC. This codes for CASVGEWDEQYF.

This clonotype was found many times. The genes are TRBV12-3 or TRBV12-4 and TRBJ1-6; D is undetermined. Trimming removed 3 bases at V and 9 bases at J, with 9 bases between. This CDR3 comprises 13 residues. This CDR3 reads CASSLSWSSPLHF. The CDR3 nucleotides read TGTGCCAGCAGTTTGAGTTGGAGTTCACCCCTCCACTTT.

This clonotype occurred a few times. The DNA for the CDR3 is TGTGCCAGCAGCCAAGATCGACGCCAGAAAGAAGCTTTCTTT. Its translation is CASSQDRRQKEAFF. J is TRBJ1-1 and V is TRBV3-1; D remains ambiguous. CDR3 length: 14 amino acids. V was clipped by 0 bases and J by 8 bases, with 13 bases between them. Germline V gives CDR1 LGHDT, CDR2 YNNKEL (reference sequence).

The chain couples TRBV10-3 to TRBJ2-6, with D maybe TRBD2 (6 bases). V lost 8 bases, J lost 0 bases, and 17 bases lay in between. The CDR3 is 17 residues long. Germline V gene data show CDR1 as ENHRY and CDR2 as SYGVKD. The CDR3 region is CAIQPGTPSSGANVLTF. The DNA for the CDR3 is TGTGCCATCCAGCCCGGGACTCCGAGCTCTGGGGCCAACGTCCTGACTTTC.

This clonotype has ten or more counts. CDR3 DNA: TGTGCCAGCAGCCAACCGGACGGCTCTGGAAACACCATATATTTT. This translates into CASSQPDGSGNTIYF. This chain joins TRBV14 and TRBJ1-3, with D unclear. The germline V gene has CDR1 SGHDN and CDR2 FVKESK. Trimming cost V 2 bases and J 0 bases, with 8 bases left between them. This CDR3 is 15 amino acids long.

This clonotype appeared a few times. The V gene is TRBV25-1, the J gene TRBJ2-3; a possible D gene is TRBD2 (6 bases). V gave up 9 bases and J gave up 7 bases, with 20 bases separating them. The CDR3 has 14 amino acids. The V gene's germline CDR1 is MGHDK and CDR2 SYGVNS. CDR3 sequence (DNA): TGTGCCAGATCCGTCGTGGGAGGAGTGAATACGCAGTATTTT. Translation: CARSVVGGVNTQYF.

Turning to this clonotype: This may stem from a read error, because a much larger clone lies one nucleotide away. This chain uses TRBV20-1 with TRBJ1-5; no clear D. Germline V gene data show CDR1 as DFQATT and CDR2 as SNEGSKA (reference sequence). V shed 5 bases and J shed 5 bases, with 10 bases lying between them. This CDR3 comprises 12 residues. This CDR3 reads CSAGGGYQPQHF. CDR3 in DNA: TGCAGTGCTGGAGGAGGGTATCAGCCCCAGCATTTT.

The V gene is TRBV10-3, the J gene TRBJ2-7, with TRBD2 matching over 8 bases. From germline, CDR1 is ENHRY and CDR2 SYGVKD. The J segment lost 5 bases and the V segment lost 6 bases, leaving 18 bases of the junction unmatched. The CDR3 consists of 17 residues. The chain's CDR3 is CAIRAWDSGSGRDEQYF. CDR3 nucleotide sequence: TGTGCCATCAGGGCTTGGGACTCAGGGAGCGGGAGAGACGAGCAGTACTTC.

The sample holds many counts of this clonotype. CDR3 nucleotides: TGCGCCAGCAGCCAAGGGGACTATGGCTACACCTTC. It encodes CASSQGDYGYTF. The rearrangement links TRBV4-3 to TRBJ1-2, with no clear D. V lost 1 base and J lost 3, with 3 bases in between. The CDR3 runs to 12 residues. Germline V gene sequence: CDR1 LGHNA, CDR2 YSLEER.

This rearrangement joins TRBV29-1 to TRBJ2-5, with D possibly TRBD2 on 6 matching bases. The last part of the DNA fits TRBJ2-7 better; the J call may be wrong. The CDR3 consists of 14 residues. Germline V CDR1 and CDR2: SQVTM, ANQGSEA. The CDR3 DNA sequence: TGCAGCGTGGGGCGGGGTATTGGAGCCTACGAGCAGTACTTC. It specifies CSVGRGIGAYEQYF.

Turning to this clonotype: This may be a read error: a much more frequent sequence differs by one nucleotide. The V and J genes are TRBV11-2 and TRBJ2-7, with D tentatively TRBD2 (6 bases). Trimming cost V 3 bases and J 4 bases, with 13 bases left between them. Germline CDR1 and CDR2: SGHAT and FQNNGV. The CDR3 runs 14 residues. CDR3 nucleotide sequence: TGTGCCAGCAGCTTGAGACTAGTGGAATACGAGCAGTACTTC. Translation gives CASSLRLVEYEQYF. The full variable domain, in which reference TRBV11-2 and TRBJ2-7 provide the parts outside the CDR3, is EAGVAQSPRYKIIEKRQSVAFWCNPISGHATLYWYQQILGQGPKLLIQFQNNGVVDDSQLPKDRFSAERLKGVDSTLKIQPAKLEDSAVYLCASSLRLVEYEQYFGPGTRLTVT.